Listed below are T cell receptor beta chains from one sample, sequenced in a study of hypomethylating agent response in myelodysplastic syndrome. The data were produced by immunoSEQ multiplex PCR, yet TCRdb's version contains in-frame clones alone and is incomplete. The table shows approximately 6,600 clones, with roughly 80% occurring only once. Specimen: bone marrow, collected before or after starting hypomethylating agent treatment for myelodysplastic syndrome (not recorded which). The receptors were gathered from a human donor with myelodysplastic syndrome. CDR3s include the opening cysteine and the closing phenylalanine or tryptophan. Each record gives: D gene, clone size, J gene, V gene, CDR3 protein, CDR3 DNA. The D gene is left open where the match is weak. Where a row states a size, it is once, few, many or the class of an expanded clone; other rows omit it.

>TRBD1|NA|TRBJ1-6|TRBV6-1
CASSVRTGRQGQSPLHF
TGTGCCAGCAGTGTTAGGACAGGGAGGCAGGGGCAGTCACCCCTCCACTTT
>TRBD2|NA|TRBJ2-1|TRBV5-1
CASSLTGGQPGGSNEQFF
TGCGCCAGCAGCTTGACGGGTGGCCAACCGGGGGGGAGCAATGAGCAGTTCTTC
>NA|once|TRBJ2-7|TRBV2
CASREGRGIKIYEQYF
TGTGCCAGCAGAGAAGGGAGAGGGATTAAGATCTACGAGCAGTACTTC
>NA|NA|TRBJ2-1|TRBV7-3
CASSLDPDYNEQFF
TGTGCCAGCAGCTTAGATCCAGACTACAATGAGCAGTTCTTC
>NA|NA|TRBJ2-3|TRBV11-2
CASSRGQTDTQYF
TGTGCCAGCAGCCGCGGACAGACCGATACGCAGTATTTT
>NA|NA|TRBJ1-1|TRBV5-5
CASSLVLTEAFF
TGTGCCAGCAGCTTGGTGCTCACTGAAGCTTTCTTT
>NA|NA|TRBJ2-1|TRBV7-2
CASSFGRYNEQFF
TGTGCCAGCAGCTTTGGACGATACAATGAGCAGTTCTTC
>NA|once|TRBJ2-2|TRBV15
CATSRDLPGGNTGELFF
TGTGCCACCAGCAGAGACCTCCCGGGCGGTAACACCGGGGAGCTGTTTTTT
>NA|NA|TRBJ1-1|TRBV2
CASRMTVFEAFF
TGTGCCAGCAGGATGACAGTCTTTGAAGCTTTCTTT
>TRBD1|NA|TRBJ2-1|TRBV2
CASRLQGYEQFF
TGTGCCAGCAGGTTACAGGGGTATGAGCAGTTCTTC
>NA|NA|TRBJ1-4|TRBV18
CASSTQGRGEKLFF
TGTGCCAGCTCAACGCAGGGAAGAGGGGAAAAACTGTTTTTT
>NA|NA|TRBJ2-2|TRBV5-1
CASSLRRGGELFF
TGCGCCAGCAGCTTGAGACGGGGCGGGGAGCTGTTTTTT
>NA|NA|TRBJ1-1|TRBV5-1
CASSLDGYGTEAFF
TGCGCCAGCAGCTTGGATGGGTATGGTACTGAAGCTTTCTTT
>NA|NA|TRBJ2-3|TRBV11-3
CASTPFRFTDTQYF
TGTGCCAGCACCCCATTCCGGTTCACAGATACGCAGTATTTT
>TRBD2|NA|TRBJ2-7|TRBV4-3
CASSHLAGGLYEQYF
TGCGCCAGCAGCCATTTAGCGGGAGGGCTATACGAGCAGTACTTC
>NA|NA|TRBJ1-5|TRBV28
CACWIGGGQPQHF
TGTGCCTGCTGGATTGGGGGAGGTCAGCCCCAGCATTTT
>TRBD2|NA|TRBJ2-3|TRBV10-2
CASSELRLAGAWTDTQYF
TGCGCCAGCAGTGAGCTGAGACTAGCGGGAGCGTGGACAGATACGCAGTATTTT
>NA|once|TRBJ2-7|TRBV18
CASSPPSDEQYF
TGTGCCAGCTCACCACCAAGCGACGAGCAGTACTTC
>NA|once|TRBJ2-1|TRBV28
CASSLHQEGGNEQFF
TGTGCCAGCAGTTTGCACCAGGAGGGTGGCAATGAGCAGTTCTTC
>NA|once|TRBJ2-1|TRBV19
CASSIAAVDEQFF
TGTGCCAGTAGTATTGCAGCTGTCGATGAGCAGTTCTTC
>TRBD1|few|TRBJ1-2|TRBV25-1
CASSASGTGYGYTF
TGTGCCAGCAGTGCATCCGGGACAGGGTATGGCTACACCTTC
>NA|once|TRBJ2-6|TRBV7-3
CASSLGPMEPTSGANVLTF
TGTGCCAGCAGCTTAGGTCCCATGGAGCCGACCTCTGGGGCCAACGTCCTGACTTTC
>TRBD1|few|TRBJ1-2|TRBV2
CASSPDRGLGYTF
TGTGCCAGCAGTCCAGACAGGGGGCTAGGCTACACCTTC
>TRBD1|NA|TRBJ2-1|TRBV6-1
CASISDRVMGNEQFF
TGTGCCAGCATCTCGGACAGGGTGATGGGCAATGAGCAGTTCTTC
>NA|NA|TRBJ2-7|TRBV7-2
CASSSQTGWRAYEQYF
TGTGCCAGCAGCTCGCAGACAGGGTGGAGGGCCTACGAGCAGTACTTC
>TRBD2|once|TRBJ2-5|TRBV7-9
CASSSGASGGIQETQYF
TGTGCCAGCAGCTCTGGGGCTAGCGGGGGCATCCAAGAGACCCAGTACTTC
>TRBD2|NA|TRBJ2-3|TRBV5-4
CASSPYPRVAGGPGTDTQYF
TGTGCCAGCAGCCCCTATCCCAGGGTAGCGGGAGGGCCGGGCACAGATACGCAGTATTTT
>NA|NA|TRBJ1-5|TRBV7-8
CASSSQGYQPQHF
TGTGCCAGCAGCTCGCAGGGGTATCAGCCCCAGCATTTT
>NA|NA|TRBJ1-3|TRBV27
CASSPRGAGNTIYF
TGTGCCAGCAGCCCCCGGGGAGCTGGAAACACCATATATTTT
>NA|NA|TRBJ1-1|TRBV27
CASSLRGNTEAFF
TGTGCCAGCAGTTTACGGGGGAACACTGAAGCTTTCTTT
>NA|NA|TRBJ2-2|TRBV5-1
CASSFSIFSSQGTGELFF
TGCGCCAGCAGCTTTTCGATCTTCTCCTCCCAAGGGACCGGGGAGCTGTTTTTT
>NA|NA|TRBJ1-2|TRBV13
CASSLGQDRDYGYTF
TGTGCCAGCAGCTTAGGGCAGGACCGAGACTATGGCTACACCTTC
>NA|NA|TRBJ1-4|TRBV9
CASSLKGGSRKLFF
TGTGCCAGCAGCCTCAAGGGGGGGTCGCGGAAACTGTTTTTT
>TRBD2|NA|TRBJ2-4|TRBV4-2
CASSQEWTSGVPLAKNIQYF
TGTGCCAGCAGCCAAGAATGGACTAGCGGGGTACCTCTAGCCAAAAACATTCAGTACTTC
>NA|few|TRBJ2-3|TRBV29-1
CSCSEGWGTDTQYF
TGCAGTTGCTCCGAGGGATGGGGCACAGATACGCAGTATTTT
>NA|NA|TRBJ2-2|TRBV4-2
CASSRDYRGELFF
TGTGCCAGCAGCCGCGACTACCGCGGGGAGCTGTTTTTT
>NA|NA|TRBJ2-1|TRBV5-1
CASSLDPGGKNEQFF
TGCGCCAGCAGCTTGGACCCGGGGGGCAAAAATGAGCAGTTCTTC
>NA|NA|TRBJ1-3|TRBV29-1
CSVEEPLSGNTIYF
TGCAGCGTTGAAGAACCCCTCTCTGGAAACACCATATATTTT
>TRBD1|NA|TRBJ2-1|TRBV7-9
CASSGTGGWNEQFF
TGTGCCAGCTCGGGGACAGGGGGTTGGAATGAGCAGTTCTTC
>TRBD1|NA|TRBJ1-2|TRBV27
CASSRQGARGYGYTF
TGTGCCAGCAGTCGGCAGGGGGCGAGGGGGTATGGCTACACCTTC
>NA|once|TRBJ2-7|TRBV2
CASSSGSGQYF
TGTGCCAGCAGTTCAGGGTCCGGGCAGTACTTC
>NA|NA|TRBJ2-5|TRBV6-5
CASSRDRPPVTQYF
TGTGCCAGCAGTAGGGACCGCCCCCCCGTGACCCAGTACTTC